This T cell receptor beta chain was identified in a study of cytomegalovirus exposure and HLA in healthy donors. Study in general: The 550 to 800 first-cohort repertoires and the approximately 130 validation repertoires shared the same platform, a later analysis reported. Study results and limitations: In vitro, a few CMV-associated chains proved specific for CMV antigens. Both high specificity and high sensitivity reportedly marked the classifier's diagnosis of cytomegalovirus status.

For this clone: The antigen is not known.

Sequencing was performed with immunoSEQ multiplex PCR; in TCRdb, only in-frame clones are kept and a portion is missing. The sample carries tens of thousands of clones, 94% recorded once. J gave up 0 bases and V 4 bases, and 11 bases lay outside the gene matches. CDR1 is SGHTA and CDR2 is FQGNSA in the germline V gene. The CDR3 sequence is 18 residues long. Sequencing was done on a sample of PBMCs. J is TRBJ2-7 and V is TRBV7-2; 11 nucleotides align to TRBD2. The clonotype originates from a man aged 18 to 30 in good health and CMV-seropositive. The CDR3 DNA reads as TGTGCCAGCAGCTCGCAGTATTCCGGGACTAGCGGCTCCTACGAGCAGTACTTC. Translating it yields CASSSQYSGTSGSYEQYF.